The source of this T cell receptor beta chain is a study of CD8+ T cells in alopecia areata. Study-level points and caveats: Shared TCR sequences were less clear between patients than in mice, possibly partly from HLA diversity.

RNA extraction was followed by reverse transcription into cDNA, which acted as the sequencing template. Clones were sequenced by immunoSEQ multiplex PCR, and TCRdb holds only the in-frame ones, with some missing. Found here are 130,000 to 150,000 clones, 51% of them singletons; the top ten hold more than 0.95%. The V and J ends lost 3 bases and 2 bases respectively, with 11 bases between them. This CDR3 is 14 amino acids long. Germline V gene lookup returns CDR1 SGHTA and CDR2 FQGTGA. Collection of lesional scalp punch biopsies and peripheral blood was performed in alopecia areata patients. Sorting from PBMCs produced CD4+ and CD8+ T cells. Points on this clone: Antigen unknown.

This chain links TRBV7-3 with TRBJ2-7; possible D gene TRBD1, 5 bases. The sequencing here drew on CD4+ T cells sorted from blood, taken at week 0. The clonotype comes from a human donor with alopecia areata. CDR3: CASSFLPGTYEQYF. CDR3 DNA sequence: TGTGCCAGCAGCTTTTTGCCAGGGACCTACGAGCAGTACTTC.